These 5 T cell receptor beta chains originate from one sample sequenced in a study of CD8+ T cells in alopecia areata. Treatment specified: oral pan-JAK inhibitor, 5-10 mg twice daily. RNA was isolated and reverse transcribed to cDNA, the sequencing template. Method: immunoSEQ multiplex PCR; TCRdb's copy keeps in-frame clones and lacks some. Here the sample spans over 250,000 clones, approximately 60% being singletons. Specimen: CD4+ T cells sorted from blood, collected at approximately week 52, from a patient treated with tofacitinib. Receptors originate from a human donor with alopecia areata.

The J gene is TRBJ2-7, the V gene TRBV7-3; 10 bases map to TRBD1. This CDR3 comprises 15 residues. V dropped 3 bases and J dropped 3; count of bases not matched to a gene: 5. The germline V gene encodes CDR1 SGHTA and CDR2 FQGTGA. The CDR3 sequence: CASSFTGTGDYEQYF. In DNA form, the CDR3 reads TGTGCCAGCAGCTTTACCGGGACAGGGGACTACGAGCAGTACTTC.

This clone was observed a handful of times. The chain uses TRBV7-2 and TRBJ2-3; no reliable D call. V lost 2 bases and J 2 bases, leaving 11 bases between the germline ends. CDR1 SGHTA and CDR2 FQGNSA come from the germline V gene. This CDR3 has 15 residues. CDR3 in amino acids: CASSLSTVHTDTQYF. In DNA form, the CDR3 reads TGTGCCAGCAGCTTATCCACCGTCCACACAGATACGCAGTATTTT.

V gene TRBV5-6 combines with J gene TRBJ1-1, with D hard to call. Germline loops: CDR1 SGHDT, CDR2 YYEEEE. This CDR3 comprises 12 residues. Between the trimmed V and J ends, which lost 1 base and 3 bases, there was a span of 4 bases. The chain's CDR3 is CASSLTDTEAFF. The DNA of the CDR3 is TGTGCCAGCAGCTTGACCGACACTGAAGCTTTCTTT.

The chain joins TRBV29-1 to TRBJ2-5; D is unclear. Germline V gene data show CDR1 as SQVTM and CDR2 as ANQGSEA. The CDR3 consists of 15 residues. V lost 4 bases and J 5 bases, leaving 20 bases between the germline ends. CDR3 loop: CSVGTPRVRVETQYF. CDR3 in DNA: TGCAGCGTTGGCACACCTCGAGTTAGGGTGGAGACCCAGTACTTC.

V gene TRBV5-6 combines with J gene TRBJ2-7, with TRBD1 matching over 7 bases. V trimming: 3 bases; J trimming: 3 bases; junction bases outside the gene matches: 6. The germline CDR1 and CDR2 sequences are SGHDT and YYEEEE. This CDR3 region has 14 residues. The CDR3: CASSSPGQIYEQYF. The CDR3, as DNA: TGTGCCAGCAGCTCCCCGGGACAGATCTACGAGCAGTACTTC.